The rows below give T cell receptor beta chains drawn from one sample of a study of shared clonotypes between healthy human individuals. Generated by immunoSEQ multiplex PCR, the TCRdb table keeps only in-frame clones and is missing some. Among about 2,100,000 clones listed, under 95% were seen once. The sample taken for sequencing was naive CD8+ T cells from PBMCs. All receptors come from a man between 18 and 35 years old in good health. Some clones in this sample may be carry-over from other donors' samples. CDR3s include the opening cysteine and the closing phenylalanine or tryptophan. Each record gives: J gene, CDR3 length, V gene, clone size, D gene, CDR3 protein, CDR3 DNA. D genes are given only for firm matches. Rows give clone size only sometimes, using once, few, many, or a class for an expanded clone.

>TRBJ2-6|16|TRBV27|NA|TRBD1
CASSPRTGDEANVLTF
TGTGCCAGCAGTCCACGGACAGGGGATGAGGCCAACGTCCTGACTTTC
>TRBJ2-4|17|TRBV13|NA|TRBD2
CASSWGLADLGKNIQYF
TGTGCCAGCAGCTGGGGACTAGCTGATTTGGGCAAAAACATTCAGTACTTC
>TRBJ2-1|15|TRBV7-6|NA|NA
CASSLAGAEGVEQFF
TGTGCCAGCAGCTTAGCGGGAGCCGAGGGAGTTGAGCAGTTCTTC
>TRBJ2-1|14|TRBV27|few|TRBD2
CASSFLADYNEQFF
TGTGCCAGCAGTTTCCTAGCGGATTACAATGAGCAGTTCTTC
>TRBJ2-2|18|TRBV15|NA|TRBD2
CATSRDMGEGLSSGELFF
TGTGCCACCAGCAGAGATATGGGGGAGGGCCTGTCATCCGGGGAGCTGTTTTTT
>TRBJ2-2|15|TRBV7-3|NA|TRBD2
CASSGSGSPAGELFF
TGTGCCAGCAGCGGTAGCGGGAGTCCGGCCGGGGAGCTGTTTTTT
>TRBJ1-2|13|TRBV6-5|once|NA
CASSYSQGWGYTF
TGTGCCAGCAGTTACTCGCAGGGATGGGGCTACACCTTC
>TRBJ2-1|13|TRBV19|NA|TRBD1
CATDRGAYNEQFF
TGTGCCACCGACAGGGGTGCGTACAATGAGCAGTTCTTC
>TRBJ2-1|15|TRBV28|NA|TRBD2
CASSLYGGSYNEQFF
TGTGCCAGCAGTTTATACGGGGGGTCCTACAATGAGCAGTTCTTC
>TRBJ1-2|15|TRBV29-1|NA|NA
CSVVGGEPGNYGYTF
TGCAGCGTTGTAGGCGGGGAGCCGGGTAACTATGGCTACACCTTC
>TRBJ2-4|15|TRBV27|NA|TRBD1
CASSSIRQGVNIQYF
TGTGCCAGCAGTTCGATACGCCAGGGGGTAAACATTCAGTACTTC
>TRBJ2-7|12|TRBV5-6|NA|NA
CASSTEDREQYF
TGTGCCAGCAGCACGGAGGATCGCGAGCAGTACTTC
>TRBJ2-3|16|TRBV7-6|NA|NA
CASAGIDLLSTDTQYF
TGTGCCAGCGCAGGGATCGACCTTCTTAGCACAGATACGCAGTATTTT
>TRBJ1-5|11|TRBV28|NA|NA
CASSSGQPQHF
TGTGCCAGCAGTTCCGGTCAGCCCCAGCATTTT
>TRBJ2-2|17|TRBV6-1|once|TRBD1
CASSEGGTGEHTGELFF
TGTGCCAGCAGTGAAGGGGGGACAGGGGAGCACACCGGGGAGCTGTTTTTT